These 8 T cell receptor beta chains originate from one sample sequenced in a study of cytomegalovirus exposure and HLA in healthy donors. PCR employed 60 Vbeta and 13 Jbeta primers. Profiled with immunoSEQ multiplex PCR; TCRdb holds only in-frame clones, not every one. The table includes approximately 190,000 clones, 75% to 85% detected once. The sequencing input was PBMCs. These receptors originate from a woman aged 25 to 39 in good health and CMV-seropositive.

The rearrangement uses TRBV5-1 and TRBJ1-1; 7 bases align to TRBD1. The CDR3 loop spans 15 amino acids. CDR1 is SGHRS and CDR2 is YFSETQ in the germline V gene. Trimming took 4 bases from V and 6 from J; bases not matched to a gene: 12. CDR3 residues: CASSIRQGVLPEAFF. CDR3 DNA sequence: TGCGCCAGCAGCATTAGACAGGGTGTTCTGCCTGAAGCTTTCTTT.

V is TRBV6-6 and J is TRBJ1-1; TRBD1 is a possible D gene (5 bases). Germline V gives CDR1 MNHNY, CDR2 SVGAGI (reference sequence). The CDR3 extends over 16 amino acids. V shed 0 bases and J shed 1 base, with 12 bases lying between them. The CDR3 nucleotides are TGTGCCAGCAGTTACTCAGGGGCCCAGGAGAACACTGAAGCTTTCTTT. It is translated as CASSYSGAQENTEAFF.

V and J are TRBV4-1 and TRBJ1-2, with a possible D match to TRBD1 (5 bases). Trimming pared 0 bases from V and 0 bases from J, leaving 11 bases between. This CDR3 comprises 16 residues. Germline CDR1 MGHRA, CDR2 YSYEKL. CDR3 in DNA: TGCGCCAGCAGCCAAGAGGGGCGAAGAGCTAACTATGGCTACACCTTC. It translates to CASSQEGRRANYGYTF.

This chain uses TRBV6-6 with TRBJ2-7; 7 bases fit TRBD1. CDR3 length: 14 amino acids. With V trimmed by 4 bases and J by 6 bases, 9 bases remained unmatched. Germline CDR1 is MNHNY and CDR2 is SVGAGI (reference sequence). As DNA, the CDR3 is TGTGCCAGCAGTTTTCGACAGGGTTCGGGCGAGCAGTACTTC. This gives the protein CASSFRQGSGEQYF.

This clone was found a few times. The chain uses TRBV7-9 and TRBJ2-5; the D gene is possibly TRBD1 (6 bases). CDR3 length: 15 amino acids. V lost 1 base, J lost 5 bases, and 14 bases lay in between. From germline, CDR1 is SEHNR and CDR2 FQNEAQ (reference sequence). CDR3 coding DNA: TGTGCCAGCAGCTTAGGATTAGAGGGGGTGGAGACCCAGTACTTC. The encoded protein is CASSLGLEGVETQYF.

The chain has TRBV29-1 and TRBJ1-2; 8 positions match TRBD1. J lost 6 bases, V lost 4 bases, and 7 bases had no gene match. This CDR3 region has 13 residues. Germline CDR1 SQVTM, CDR2 ANQGSEA. For the CDR3, the DNA is TGCAGCGTTGCTTGGACAGGGCGAGATGGCTACACCTTC. Protein sequence: CSVAWTGRDGYTF.

There are a few counts of this clone. The V gene is TRBV28, the J gene TRBJ1-1; TRBD1 is a possible D gene (6 bases). V was shortened by 3 bases and J by 1 base, with 12 bases between the two germline ends. The CDR3 spans 15 residues. Germline V gene lookup returns CDR1 MDHEN and CDR2 SYDVKM. The CDR3 is CASSLGRGRNTEAFF. In DNA, the CDR3 is TGTGCCAGCAGTTTGGGCAGGGGACGGAACACTGAAGCTTTCTTT.

The chain uses TRBV11-3 and TRBJ2-7, with TRBD1 as a possible D gene (6 bases). The length of the CDR3 is 15 residues. Germline V gene data show CDR1 as SGHNT and CDR2 as YENEEA. The germline V and J ends were trimmed by 5 bases and 3 bases, with 17 bases remaining between them. CDR3 nucleotides: TGTGCCAGCAGCCCGCGGACGGGACAACTCTACGAGCAGTACTTC. Protein: CASSPRTGQLYEQYF.